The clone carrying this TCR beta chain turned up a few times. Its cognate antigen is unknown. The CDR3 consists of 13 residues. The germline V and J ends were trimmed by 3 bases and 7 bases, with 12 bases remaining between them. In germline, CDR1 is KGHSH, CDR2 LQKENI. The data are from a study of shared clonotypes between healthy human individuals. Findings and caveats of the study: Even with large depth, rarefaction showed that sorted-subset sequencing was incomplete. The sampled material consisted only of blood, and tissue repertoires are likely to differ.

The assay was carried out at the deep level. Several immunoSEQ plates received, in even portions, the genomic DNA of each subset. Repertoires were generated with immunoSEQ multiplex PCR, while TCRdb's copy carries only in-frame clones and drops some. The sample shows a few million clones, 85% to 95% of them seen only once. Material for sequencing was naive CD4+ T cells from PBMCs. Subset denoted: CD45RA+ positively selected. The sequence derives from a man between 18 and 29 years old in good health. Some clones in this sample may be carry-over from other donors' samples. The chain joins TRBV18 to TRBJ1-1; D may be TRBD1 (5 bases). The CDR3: CASSPPTGIEAFF. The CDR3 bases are TGTGCCAGCTCACCCCCAACAGGTATTGAAGCTTTCTTT.